This entry lists 24 T cell receptor beta chains sequenced from one sample in a study of cytomegalovirus exposure and HLA in healthy donors. The primer mix had 60 Vbeta and 13 Jbeta primers. TCRdb's table, derived via immunoSEQ multiplex PCR, lists solely in-frame clones and lacks some. The sample holds approximately 110,000 clones; about 76% are singletons and the top ten take roughly 4.4%. Sequencing was carried out using PBMCs. These receptors were taken from a man aged 25 to 40 in good health and CMV-seropositive.

The chain is built from TRBV9 and TRBJ2-7, with D maybe TRBD1 (5 bases). Germline V gives CDR1 SGDLS, CDR2 YYNGEE. V lost 4 bases and J lost 0, with 14 bases in between. The CDR3 extends over 15 amino acids. CDR3 in DNA: TGTGCCAGCAGCCCCTTGAGAACAGGCTCCTACGAGCAGTACTTC. Translating it yields CASSPLRTGSYEQYF.

This clone has ten or more counts. Here the CDR3 DNA reads TGCGCCAGCAGCCAAGGGGGACTAGCGGGGGGGACCTACGAGCAGTACTTC. This encodes CASSQGGLAGGTYEQYF. This chain joins TRBV4-1 and TRBJ2-7, with TRBD2 matching over 16 bases. The CDR3 runs 17 residues. The trim removed 1 base at V and 2 bases at J, leaving 2 bases unmatched. CDR1 and CDR2 from the germline V gene are MGHRA and YSYEKL.

This rearrangement joins TRBV5-1 to TRBJ2-7; D possibly corresponds to TRBD2 (5 bases). In germline, CDR1 is SGHRS, CDR2 YFSETQ. This CDR3 is built from 15 residues. V was trimmed by 0 bases and J by 0 bases, leaving 10 bases between them. CDR3 in amino acids: CASSLVRELSYEQYF. The DNA for the CDR3 is TGCGCCAGCAGCTTGGTTCGGGAACTCTCCTACGAGCAGTACTTC.

The chain links TRBV27 to TRBJ2-1, with D possibly matching TRBD2 (6 bases). The V gene's germline CDR1 is MNHEY and CDR2 SMNVEV (reference sequence). This CDR3 is built from 18 residues. V lost 3 bases, J lost 3 bases, and 21 bases lay in between. As DNA, the CDR3 is TGTGCCAGCAGTTTTAAGGGACCGGGAGCCCTTTTCTACAATGAGCAGTTCTTC. Its translation: CASSFKGPGALFYNEQFF.

CDR3 loop: CSVEPGQGADTQYF. The CDR3 DNA is TGCAGCGTTGAACCGGGACAGGGCGCAGATACGCAGTATTTT. This chain uses TRBV29-1 with TRBJ2-3; 9 bases map to TRBD1. Germline CDR1 is SQVTM and CDR2 is ANQGSEA. V shed 2 bases, J shed 4 bases, and the junction held 4 bases outside the gene matches. This CDR3 has 14 amino acids.

The V gene is TRBV10-2, the J gene TRBJ2-5, with a tentative D call TRBD2 (5 bases). The CDR3 is made up of 15 amino acids. Germline CDR1 reads WSHSY; CDR2 reads SAAADI. V was trimmed by 0 bases and J by 3 bases, leaving 11 bases between them. The CDR3 bases are TGCGCCAGCAGTGAGTCAGCGGCTAGGGAAGAGACCCAGTACTTC. Translating gives CASSESAAREETQYF.

This clone showed up just a few times. The chain has TRBV28 and TRBJ1-1, with D perhaps matching TRBD1 (5 bases). The CDR3 is made up of 12 amino acids. Trimming pared 5 bases from V and 11 bases from J, leaving 15 bases between. Germline V CDR1 and CDR2: MDHEN, SYDVKM. For the CDR3, the DNA is TGTGCCAGCAGTCAGATTTGGGGGGGGGCTTTCTTT. This encodes CASSQIWGGAFF.

The CDR3: CASSSQGTYTEAFF. The CDR3 DNA follows: TGTGCCAGCAGCTCACAGGGGACCTACACTGAAGCTTTCTTT. V gene TRBV7-2 combines with J gene TRBJ1-1; TRBD1 aligns across 7 bases. The CDR3 is 14 residues long. CDR1 and CDR2 (germline): SGHTA, FQGNSA. After removal of 4 bases from V and 3 bases from J, the junction contained 5 bases not matched to a gene.

The DNA of the CDR3 is TGTGCCAGCAGTTCCCCGGACAGGGCCCTGGGTGAGCAGTTCTTC. It is translated as CASSSPDRALGEQFF. V gene TRBV27 combines with J gene TRBJ2-1, with 8 bases identical to TRBD1. V gave up 4 bases and J gave up 9 bases; unmatched junction bases: 11. The CDR3 runs to 15 residues. CDR1 is MNHEY, CDR2 SMNVEV, per germline (reference sequence).

This chain connects TRBV5-1 to TRBJ2-7; a weak D match, TRBD1 (6 bases). CDR3 length equals 14 residues. Germline loops: CDR1 SGHRS, CDR2 YFSETQ. The germline V and J ends were trimmed by 4 bases and 5 bases, with 16 bases remaining between them. The CDR3 nucleotides are TGCGCCAGCAGCCCCCAGGGGACCGGCGACGAGCAGTACTTC. This codes for CASSPQGTGDEQYF.

This clone was picked up a small number of times. This sequence joins TRBV6-1 and TRBJ2-7; 12 nucleotides agree with TRBD2. This CDR3 region has 14 residues. Germline trimming cut 4 bases from V and 4 bases from J; bases unmatched to any gene: 2. The germline gives CDR1 MNHNS, CDR2 SASEGT. CDR3 protein: CASSGTSGGYEQYF. The DNA for the CDR3 is TGTGCCAGCAGTGGAACTAGCGGGGGGTACGAGCAGTACTTC.

This clone was observed a handful of times. The chain uses TRBV9 and TRBJ2-1, with 11 bases identical to TRBD1. Trimming took 0 bases from V and 12 from J; bases not matched to a gene: 8. This CDR3 has 15 residues. Germline values: CDR1 SGDLS, CDR2 YYNGEE. The CDR3: CASSVVGGTGGPQFF. DNA of the CDR3: TGTGCCAGCAGCGTAGTTGGCGGGACAGGGGGGCCGCAGTTCTTC.

V gene TRBV10-3 combines with J gene TRBJ2-3; 9 bases agree with TRBD2. The length of the CDR3 is 17 residues. Germline lookup yields CDR1 ENHRY and CDR2 SYGVKD. The trim removed 10 bases at V and 6 bases at J, leaving 20 bases unmatched. DNA for the CDR3: TGTGCCACCGGGTCAGCTAGCGGGGAGTTTATTTGGGATACGCAGTATTTT. It encodes CATGSASGEFIWDTQYF.

This chain uses TRBV5-6 with TRBJ2-1, with D tentatively TRBD2 (6 bases). CDR1 and CDR2 (germline): SGHDT, YYEEEE. The CDR3 totals 15 residues. The V end lost 4 bases, the J end lost 3 bases, and 14 bases lay between the germline ends. Here the CDR3 reads CASSGGTSGYNEQFF. As DNA, the CDR3 is TGTGCCAGCAGCGGAGGGACGTCTGGCTACAATGAGCAGTTCTTC. The full variable domain, with the rest looked up from reference TRBV5-6 and TRBJ2-1, is DAGVTQSPTHLIKTRGQQVTLRCSPKSGHDTVSWYQQALGQGPQFIFQYYEEEERQRGNFPDRFSGHQFPNYSSELNVNALLLGDSALYLCASSGGTSGYNEQFFGPGTRLTVL.

This clone was seen a single time. The chain uses TRBV19 and TRBJ2-3; maybe TRBD2 (7 bases). Germline values: CDR1 LNHDA, CDR2 SQIVND (reference sequence). Trimming left V 7 bases short and J 3 bases short, with 17 bases between. CDR3 length equals 15 residues. The DNA for the CDR3 is TGTGCCAGTACCCCTAAGGGGGGGTGGACAGATACGCAGTATTTT. Its protein is CASTPKGGWTDTQYF.

The chain combines TRBV28 with TRBJ1-5, with 9 positions matching TRBD1. The CDR3 spans 17 residues. With 7 bases clipped from V and 7 bases from J, the junction kept 17 bases outside the gene matches. CDR1 and CDR2 from the germline V gene are MDHEN and SYDVKM. The CDR3 reads CASILSRGQGHWQPQHF. As DNA, the CDR3 is TGTGCCAGCATCCTTTCTCGAGGACAGGGGCATTGGCAGCCCCAGCATTTT. Supplemented by reference TRBV28 and TRBJ1-5, the full variable domain reads DVKVTQSSRYLVKRTGEKVFLECVQDMDHENMFWYRQDPGLGLRLIYFSYDVKMKEKGDIPEGYSVSREKKERFSLILESASTNQTSMYLCASILSRGQGHWQPQHFGDGTRLSIL.

The chain couples TRBV19 to TRBJ2-5, with TRBD2 matching over 10 bases. V lost 5 bases to trimming and J lost 2 bases; unmatched junction nucleotides: 11. Germline V lookup: CDR1 LNHDA, CDR2 SQIVND (reference sequence). The CDR3 totals 17 residues. The CDR3: CASSSGTSAGGQETQYF. The CDR3 DNA sequence: TGTGCCAGTAGTTCGGGGACTAGCGCGGGGGGGCAAGAGACCCAGTACTTC.

The V gene is TRBV4-1, the J gene TRBJ1-5; weak D call: TRBD1 (5 bases). The ends were cut back, 3 bases at V and 5 bases at J, with 11 bases in the middle. CDR3 length: 14 amino acids. The germline V gene encodes CDR1 MGHRA and CDR2 YSYEKL. Here the CDR3 reads CASSQGHGHQPQHF. The CDR3 DNA follows: TGCGCCAGCAGCCAGGGGCATGGGCATCAGCCCCAGCATTTT.

The J gene is TRBJ2-7, the V gene TRBV27; TRBD2 matches 7 bases. This CDR3 has 16 residues. Trimming at V came to 0 bases and at J to 3 bases, leaving 8 bases not matched to a gene. Germline V CDR1 and CDR2: MNHEY, SMNVEV (reference sequence). The chain's CDR3 is CASSLSKGGGVYEQYF. The DNA for the CDR3 is TGTGCCAGCAGTTTATCGAAAGGTGGGGGGGTCTACGAGCAGTACTTC.

This chain links TRBV27 with TRBJ1-2; TRBD1 agrees at 8 bases. The CDR3 spans 16 residues. In germline, CDR1 is MNHEY, CDR2 SMNVEV (reference sequence). Trimming took 4 bases from V and 5 from J; bases not matched to a gene: 12. The CDR3 DNA sequence: TGTGCCAGCAGTTCTTCCTCTCGACAGGGGAGGTATGGCTACACCTTC. Residues: CASSSSSRQGRYGYTF.

CDR3 DNA sequence: TGTGCCAGCAGTGAAGCGTCGGAACAGATCACCGGGGAGCTGTTTTTT. Translated: CASSEASEQITGELFF. The rearrangement joins TRBV6-1 to TRBJ2-2; D ambiguous. CDR1 and CDR2 from the germline V gene are MNHNS and SASEGT. The CDR3 consists of 16 residues. Trimming took 0 bases from V and 4 from J, leaving 12 bases between them.

The rearrangement uses TRBV28 and TRBJ1-2, with D perhaps TRBD1 (6 bases). CDR3 size: 15 residues. The ends were cut back, 6 bases at V and 6 bases at J, with 20 bases in the middle. Looked up from germline, CDR1 is MDHEN and CDR2 is SYDVKM. The CDR3 is CASRWSTGRRNGYTF. The DNA of the CDR3 is TGTGCCAGCAGGTGGTCGACAGGTAGAAGGAATGGCTACACCTTC.

The V call is TRBV29-1, the J call TRBJ1-2; 11 bases align to TRBD1. Germline lookup yields CDR1 SQVTM and CDR2 ANQGSEA. V trimming: 4 bases; J trimming: 8 bases; junction bases outside the gene matches: 15. The CDR3 sequence is 16 residues long. CDR3 protein: CSVGAEFGDRGGGYTF. DNA for the CDR3: TGCAGCGTTGGGGCGGAATTTGGGGACAGGGGGGGAGGCTACACCTTC. Based on the CDR3 plus reference TRBV29-1 and TRBJ1-2, the full variable domain is SAVISQKPSRDICQRGTSLTIQCQVDSQVTMMFWYRQQPGQSLTLIATANQGSEATYESGFVIDKFPISRPNLTFSTLTVSNMSPEDSSIYLCSVGAEFGDRGGGYTFGSGTRLTVV.

The chain recombines TRBV4-1 with TRBJ2-3; the D gene is possibly TRBD2 (7 bases). The germline gives CDR1 MGHRA, CDR2 YSYEKL. This CDR3 comprises 16 residues. V lost 2 bases and J lost 5, with 17 bases in between. CDR3 nucleotide sequence: TGCGCCAGCAGCCAATTGGGGGGGGCCTCCGGAGATACGCAGTATTTT. It is translated as CASSQLGGASGDTQYF.